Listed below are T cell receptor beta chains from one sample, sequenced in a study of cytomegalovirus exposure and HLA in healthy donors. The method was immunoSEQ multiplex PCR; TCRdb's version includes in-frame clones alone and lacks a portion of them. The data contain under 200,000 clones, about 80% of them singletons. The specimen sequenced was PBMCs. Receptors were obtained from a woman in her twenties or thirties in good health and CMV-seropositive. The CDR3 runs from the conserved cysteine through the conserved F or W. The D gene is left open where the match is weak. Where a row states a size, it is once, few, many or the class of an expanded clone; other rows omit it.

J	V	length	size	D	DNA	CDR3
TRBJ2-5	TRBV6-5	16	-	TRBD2	TGTGCCAGCAGTTACGCTCTAGCGGGCGGTACAGGGACCCAGTACTTC	CASSYALAGGTGTQYF
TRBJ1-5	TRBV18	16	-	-	TGTGCCAGCTCACCACTCTCCGGGGGAGGCAATCAGCCCCAGCATTTT	CASSPLSGGGNQPQHF
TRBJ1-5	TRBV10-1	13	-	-	TGCGCCAGCAGTGGAGGATACAATCAGCCCCAGCATTTT	CASSGGYNQPQHF
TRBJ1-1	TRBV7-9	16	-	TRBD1	TGTGCCAGCAGCCATGGGTCCGGGACAGTGAACACTGAAGCTTTCTTT	CASSHGSGTVNTEAFF
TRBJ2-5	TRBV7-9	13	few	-	TGTGCCAGCAGCTTTCCCGGGGATCAGACCCAGTACTTC	CASSFPGDQTQYF
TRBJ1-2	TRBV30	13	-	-	TGTGCCTGGAGTTTAGGCCCCGGGTGGGGGGAAGTATTC	CAWSLGPGWGEVF
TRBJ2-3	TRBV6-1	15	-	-	TGTGCCAGCAGTGACCGAGCGGGCTCTCAAGCGACGCAGTATTTT	CASSDRAGSQATQYF
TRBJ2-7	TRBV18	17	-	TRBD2	TGTGCCAGCTCACCACCGCACGGGTGGCGGGAGGGCTACGAGCAGTACTTC	CASSPPHGWREGYEQYF
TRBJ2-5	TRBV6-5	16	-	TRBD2	TGTGCCAGCAGTTACGATCTAGCGGGGGAAAAAGAGACCCAGTACTTC	CASSYDLAGEKETQYF
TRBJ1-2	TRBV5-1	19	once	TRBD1	TGCGCCAGCAGCTGGAATAAGCCGGGACAGGGCTCTCTTTCTAGGGGCTACACCTTC	CASSWNKPGQGSLSRGYTF
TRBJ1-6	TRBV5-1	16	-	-	TGCGCCAGCAGCTTGGAATTACAGGGAATCGATTCACCCCTCCACTTT	CASSLELQGIDSPLHF
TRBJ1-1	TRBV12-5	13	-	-	TGTGCTAGTGGTTTTTTCGGGAACACTGAAGCTTTCTTT	CASGFFGNTEAFF
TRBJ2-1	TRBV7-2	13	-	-	TGTGCCAGCAGCTCGGTAGTGTTCGGTGAGCAGTTCTTC	CASSSVVFGEQFF
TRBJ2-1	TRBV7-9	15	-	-	TGTTCCAGCAGCTTAGCGCAACCAGGATACAATGAGCAGTTCTTC	CSSSLAQPGYNEQFF